This TCR beta chain was identified during a study of PD-L1 blockade in urothelial cancer (dated by TCRdb to 2016 to 2017). Study-wide context: All patients started therapy at some point between 2014 and 2016 and received atezolizumab 1,200 mg intravenously every 3 weeks. An exploratory multi-omic analysis was conducted of the somatic, immune and clinical correlates of response to PD-L1 blockade with atezolizumab in urothelial cancer. Durable clinical benefit meant progression-free survival longer than 6 months, and TCR features were also tested against progression-free and overall survival. Twenty-five of 29 patients were identified as males with urothelial cancer of bladder origin, and a prior smoking history was reported by 18 of 29 patients. Blood samples yielded a median of approximately 150,000 T cells and more than 75,000 unique TCRs, with median clonality around 0.084. An ECOG performance status of 0 or 1 was recorded for the patients, and 0 to 3 prior chemotherapy regimens had been received by the patients. In the same patients, whole exome sequencing and RNA sequencing of pretreatment tumors were performed in addition to TCR sequencing. Pretreatment tumor samples, along with matched peripheral blood serially collected before and after atezolizumab treatment, were subjected to TCR sequencing. Roughly 10 patients achieved durable clinical benefit and approximately 20 did not. Just over 28 patients had pretreatment blood TCR-seq, 24 had at least one posttreatment blood collection, and 24 had tumor TCR-seq. Blood samples were analyzed at 3 weeks after treatment start (second dose) and at 6 weeks after treatment start. On the study overall, not on this receptor specifically: A pretreatment peripheral blood TCR clonality below the median was linked to improved progression-free and overall survival. Among patients with durable benefit, tumor-associated TCR clones showed greater expansion in peripheral blood 3 weeks after treatment started (n ≈ 20, p = 0.022). Because the sample size was small (n ≈ 27) and many of the analyses were exploratory, the results are meant to be hypothesis-generating.

Synthetic TCR analog templates were spiked into each PCR to estimate absolute template abundance from read counts. Using the immunoSEQ assay, TCRbeta CDR3 regions were amplified from genomic DNA with bias-controlled V and J gene primers. Sequencing of rearranged TCRbeta segments was performed at approximately 20X coverage. The study's own analysis went as follows. Clustering was used to correct sequencing errors, and CDR3s were annotated against IMGT to assign V, D and J genes. Downstream analyses used only productive TCRbeta rearrangements, leaving out any out-of-frame or stop-codon sequences. Clonality was calculated as one minus the Shannon entropy normalized by the log of the number of unique productive sequences. Fisher's exact test with Benjamini-Hochberg correction, at a threshold of adjusted p below 0.01, was used to find clones that differed between time points or between blood and tumor. TCRdb carries this immuneACCESS record with in-frame sequences only. Its versions omit some clonotypes, under half of them owing to an unresolved V gene in the studies checked, with the rest unexplained. V, J and clone size were drawn from that table, and D and trimming were deduced from the DNA. The sample data list 15,000 to 20,000 clones, and 89% of these were observed just once. The top ten clonotypes cover about 12% of the sample.

The CDR3, from cysteine to phenylalanine, totals 16 residues. Left in the record is the CDR3 DNA by itself, 48 bases read in frame from the first base. V loses 2 bases of germline sequence and J loses 0 bases, and the interval between the two ends is 14 bases. CDR1 and CDR2 were assigned from the germline V gene as MGHRA and YSYEKL. The meaning of the sample's time point label: pretreatment peripheral blood. A total of 25 to 35 patients with locally advanced or metastatic urothelial carcinoma, treated at Memorial Sloan Kettering on a trial protocol, made up the cohort. Peripheral blood mononuclear cells were collected pretreatment and during treatment, with between 1 and 8 total time points obtained per patient. The Qiagen DNeasy Blood extraction kit was used to purify genomic DNA from total PBMCs and tumor samples. PBMCs were collected pretreatment and during treatment, and were isolated and stored as previously described.

A word on this clone: The antigen it recognizes is unknown. Per-nucleotide qualities are absent, and no much larger clonotype sits a single base away.

The receptor comes from a man aged 70 or older with urothelial cancer. This sample comprised PBMCs, obtained around atezolizumab (anti-PD-L1) treatment. The chain is assembled from TRBV4-1 and TRBJ2-7; no D gene can be assigned with confidence. The DNA sequence reads TGCGCCAGCAGCCAACCAACCCGCAGAAGCTCCTACGAGCAGTACTTC. This translates into CASSQPTRRSSYEQYF.